Shown below are 16 T cell receptor beta chains from a single sample sequenced in a study of CD8+CD57+ T cells in acquired aplastic anemia. TCR beta VDJ combinations and CDR3 sequences were profiled from genomic DNA. TCRdb reanalysed the reads using MiXCR and keeps one entry per CDR3 protein. The sample holds more than 250,000 distinct CDR3 sequences, roughly 82% seen once. Patients included in sequencing had previously demonstrated CD8+CD57+ cell expansion by flow cytometry. Sequences were obtained from sorted CD4+, CD8+, or CD8+CD57+ T cells (not recorded which) from PBMCs. Receptor source: a human donor with aplastic anemia.

The chain recombines TRBV9 with TRBJ2-3; D gene ambiguous. CDR3 length: 13 amino acids. V dropped 7 bases and J dropped 15 bases, with 24 bases sitting between them. Germline V lookup: CDR1 SGDLS, CDR2 YYNGEE. CDR3 sequence: CASGVGSEATYYF. The CDR3 nucleotides read TGTGCCAGCGGGGTAGGGTCAGAAGCTACGTATTATTTT.

The V call is TRBV7-2, the J call TRBJ2-7, with D possibly matching TRBD1 (7 bases). Germline V gene sequence: CDR1 SGHTA, CDR2 FQGNSA. Trimming took off 8 bases at V and 4 bases at J, with 30 bases between the two ends. The CDR3 length is 18 residues. This CDR3 is CASGQGGNQPQLSYEQYV. The CDR3 DNA is TGTGCCAGCGGCCAGGGGGGCAATCAGCCCCAGCTTTCTTACGAGCAGTACGTC.

A remark on this clonotype: This is likely a read error, given that the CDR3 carries no conserved phenylalanine or tryptophan at its end. The DNA is omitted, as the CDR3 cannot be located on it reliably, and the CDR3 follows TCRdb's listing. J is TRBJ2-3 and V is TRBV2. CDR1 and CDR2 from the germline V gene are SNHLY and FYNNEI. The CDR3 comprises 13 residues, both ends counted. Here the CDR3 reads CASSDNYGYTFDS.

Concerning this clonotype itself: One end of the junction is discordant with germline, which a read error may explain. The chain employs TRBV2 and TRBJ1-4; the D gene is possibly TRBD1 (6 bases). The CDR3 totals 12 residues. Germline assignment: CDR1 SNHLY and CDR2 FYNNEI. DNA for the CDR3: TGTGCCAGCGGGGCCGGGGGCGCAAAAACGCAGTTT. Its protein product is CASGAGGAKTQF.

This clonotype was seen a few times. The V and J genes are TRBV7-8 and TRBJ1-2; 7 bases map to TRBD1. Trimming at V came to 6 bases and at J to 4 bases, leaving 5 bases not matched to a gene. The germline CDR1 and CDR2 sequences are SGHVS and FQNEAQ. The CDR3 contains 13 residues. The CDR3 reads CASSVRQGYGYTF. Here the CDR3 DNA reads TGTGCCAGCAGTGTGAGACAGGGCTATGGCTACACCTTC.

This clonotype was seen only once. The chain is built from TRBV2 and TRBJ2-3, with 8 positions matching TRBD2. The CDR3 has 16 residues. In germline, CDR1 is SNHLY, CDR2 FYNNEI. With V trimmed by 6 bases and J by 1 base, 9 bases remained unmatched. CDR3 region: CASRPWASGRTDTQYF. The CDR3 DNA is TGTGCCAGCAGGCCTTGGGCTAGCGGGCGCACAGATACGCAGTATTTT.

For this clonotype: Since no conserved phenylalanine or tryptophan closes the CDR3, a read error is the likely cause. V gene TRBV2 combines with J gene TRBJ2-3, with 8 bases matching TRBD2. The germline V gene has CDR1 SNHLY and CDR2 FYNNEI. V shed 3 bases, J shed 6 bases, and the junction held 5 bases outside the gene matches. The CDR3 has 14 amino acids. The CDR3 region has the DNA TGTGCCAGCAGTGATGCGGGGGGCCCTGATACGCAGTATTTG. This codes for CASSDAGGPDTQYL.

This clonotype has just a few counts. The chain joins TRBV4-1 to TRBJ1-6; 9 bases line up with TRBD1. From germline, CDR1 is MGHRA and CDR2 YSYEKL. This CDR3 region has 14 residues. The trim removed 4 bases at V and 9 bases at J, leaving 4 bases unmatched. The CDR3 DNA reads TGCGCCAGCAGCCGGCAGGACAGGGGTTCACCCCTCCACTTT. It specifies CASSRQDRGSPLHF.

Comment on this clonotype: A read error is likely, as this CDR3 ends without the conserved phenylalanine or tryptophan. It is unclear where the CDR3 begins or ends on the DNA, so no DNA is shown, and the CDR3 is as TCRdb lists it. The gene calls are TRBV7-3 and TRBJ2-3; TRBD2 is taken as the D call from the table, unchecked against the DNA. Germline CDR1 is SGHTA and CDR2 is FQGTGA. The CDR3 comprises 13 residues, both ends counted. CDR3 amino acids: CASSDEGRDGSDV.

CDR3 nucleotide sequence: TGTGCCAGCAGCTTGGCACAAGGACGGGGTTACAATGAAGCTTTCTTT. This translates into CASSLAQGRGYNEAFF. V and J are TRBV7-9 and TRBJ1-1, with no clear D. Germline CDR1 reads SEHNR; CDR2 reads FQNEAQ (reference sequence). Deletions cut 3 bases from V and 7 bases from J, with 21 bases between. The length of the CDR3 is 16 residues.

This chain connects TRBV9 to TRBJ1-1, with 7 bases that match TRBD1. Germline loops: CDR1 SGDLS, CDR2 YYNGEE. The CDR3 consists of 15 residues. The J segment lost 11 bases and the V segment lost 0 bases, leaving 13 bases of the junction unmatched. The CDR3 loop is CASSVGGQSTRSAFF. As DNA, the CDR3 is TGTGCCAGCAGCGTAGGGGGACAGAGCACAAGATCGGCTTTCTTT.

Comment on this clonotype: Germline is not matched at one junction end, which may reflect a read error. The genes are TRBV19 and TRBJ2-7, with D possibly TRBD2 on 5 matching bases. This CDR3 has 14 amino acids. Germline CDR1 reads LNHDA; CDR2 reads SQIVND (reference sequence). CDR3 residues: CASSIAKGAYNQHF. The DNA for the CDR3 is TGTGCCAGTAGTATAGCTAAGGGAGCCTACAATCAGCACTTC.

The V and J genes are TRBV5-1 and TRBJ1-1; unclear D gene. CDR1 and CDR2 from the germline V gene are SGHRS and YFSETQ. There are 15 residues in the CDR3. The V gene lost 4 bases and the J gene lost 3 bases, with 16 bases spanning the gap. The CDR3 bases are TGCGCCAGCAGCCCCCATGGAGACCACGACACTGAAGCTTTCTTT. Its translation is CASSPHGDHDTEAFF.

The chain recombines TRBV11-1 with TRBJ2-1, with D hard to call. V was clipped by 1 base and J by 4 bases, with 14 bases between them. Germline-derived CDR1 and CDR2 are SGHAT and FQDESV (reference sequence). The CDR3 consists of 16 residues. The CDR3: CASSLDVAVGYNEQFF. DNA for the CDR3: TGTGCCAGCAGCTTAGATGTGGCAGTGGGTTACAATGAGCAGTTCTTC.

As for this clonotype: As the CDR3 is not closed by the conserved phenylalanine or tryptophan, this likely results from a read error. The DNA is omitted, as the CDR3 cannot be located on it reliably, and the CDR3 follows TCRdb's listing. The chain links TRBV9 to TRBJ2-3; the table's D call, TRBD1, was not checked against the DNA. Termini included, the CDR3 measures 11 amino acids. Germline V CDR1 and CDR2: SGDLS, YYNGEE. The chain's CDR3 is CASSDWWTENT.

The V call is TRBV15, the J call TRBJ2-3, with D perhaps matching TRBD1 or TRBD2 (6 bases each). This CDR3 region has 18 residues. Germline V gives CDR1 LNHNV, CDR2 YYDKDF (reference sequence). The V end was cut by 3 bases, the J end by 4 bases, with 23 bases between. CDR3 protein: CATSSGDWGHRGADTQYF. The CDR3 region has the DNA TGTGCCACCAGCAGCGGCGACTGGGGACATCGCGGGGCAGATACGCAGTATTTT.